A selection of T cell receptor beta chains follows, all from one sample in a study of blood T cells in healthy people across ages. From the 5' RACE reads, TCRdb called clonotypes with MiXCR, one entry per CDR3 protein. The sample contains roughly 1.7 million distinct CDR3 sequences, roughly 30% of which appear only once. Sequenced sample: blood. These receptors were taken from a woman under 40 in good health. Each CDR3 is given with its conserved first and last residue. Fields, in order: CDR3 length, J gene, clone size, V gene, D gene, CDR3 DNA, CDR3 protein. D genes are given only for firm matches. A clone size is listed for some rows: how often the clone was seen (once, few, many), or a class if it is expanded.

>14|TRBJ2-1|many|TRBV20-1|NA
TGCAGTGCTAGAGGGAGAGACAGCTACAATGAGCAGTTCTTC
CSARGRDSYNEQFF
>15|TRBJ2-5|NA|TRBV4-2|TRBD2
TGTGCCAGCAGCCAAGGAGCGGGGGCAACAGAGACCCAGTACTTC
CASSQGAGATETQYF
>17|TRBJ2-3|few|TRBV7-2|TRBD2
TGTGCCAGCAGCCTAGCAAGTAGCGGGGGTGGGCTGGATACGCAGTATTTT
CASSLASSGGGLDTQYF
>16|TRBJ2-6|NA|TRBV15|TRBD1
TGTGCCACCAACACAGGACAGGGGACTGGGGCCAACGTCCTGACTTTC
CATNTGQGTGANVLTF
>12|TRBJ1-1|NA|TRBV5-6|NA
TGTGCCAGCAGCTTGGGACTGAACGAGGCTTTCTTT
CASSLGLNEAFF
>13|TRBJ2-1|NA|TRBV10-3|NA
TGTGCCATCAGTGAGGACGCAACGATGGAGGAGTTCTTC
CAISEDATMEEFF
>14|TRBJ2-7|NA|TRBV7-2|NA
TGTGTCAGCAGACAAGGACGGACTATCTACGAGCAGTACTTC
CVSRQGRTIYEQYF
>12|TRBJ1-2|NA|TRBV20-1|TRBD1
TGCAGTCACGGACAGGGAGGGGGTGGCTACACCTTC
CSHGQGGGGYTF
>15|TRBJ2-1|many|TRBV4-1|NA
TGCGCCAGCAGCCAAGATGGGGGCGGGTACAATGAGCAGTTCTTC
CASSQDGGGYNEQFF
>15|TRBJ1-5|NA|TRBV4-1|TRBD1
TGCGCCAGCAGCCCCATCACAGGGGGCTATCAGCCCCAGCATTTT
CASSPITGGYQPQHF
>13|TRBJ2-5|NA|TRBV20-1|NA
TGCAATGCTAGGGCTTATAATACAGAGACCCAGTACTTC
CNARAYNTETQYF
>15|TRBJ1-2|few|TRBV6-4|TRBD1
TGTGCCAGCAGGCAAAGACAGGGGGAAGGCTATGGCTACACCTTC
CASRQRQGEGYGYTF
>13|TRBJ2-4|few|TRBV9|NA
TGTGCCAGCAGCGTCCCAGCCAAAAACATTCAGTACTTC
CASSVPAKNIQYF
>16|TRBJ2-6|NA|TRBV7-9|NA
TGTGCCAGCAGCTTGGTAGTCTTAGCTGGGGCCAACGTCCTGACTTTC
CASSLVVLAGANVLTF
>16|TRBJ1-2|NA|TRBV18|NA
TGTGCCAGCTCACCACAACCAGGGTCGGCTGACTATGGCTACACCTTC
CASSPQPGSADYGYTF
>15|TRBJ2-3|NA|TRBV9|TRBD1
TGTGCCAGCAGCGCCGGGACAGAGTGGACAGATACGCAGTATTTT
CASSAGTEWTDTQYF
>14|TRBJ2-7|NA|TRBV5-1|NA
TGCGCCAGCTGGCCGGGGCCAAGCTCCTACGAGCAGTACTTC
CASWPGPSSYEQYF
>15|TRBJ2-3|few|TRBV5-1|TRBD2
TGCGCCAGCAGGCGACTAGCGGAGAGCACAGATACGCAGTATTTT
CASRRLAESTDTQYF
>16|TRBJ2-7|NA|TRBV6-5|NA
TGTGCCAGCAGTCGGAGGTTGCGGGGGCTGGTTTACGAGCAGTACTTC
CASSRRLRGLVYEQYF
>15|TRBJ2-1|few|TRBV24-1|NA
TGTGCCACCAGTACCCGGGGGTCCCTAAACAATGAGCAGTTCTTC
CATSTRGSLNNEQFF
>14|TRBJ2-7|NA|TRBV4-2|NA
TGTGCCAGCAGCCAGAGTCGGACAACCTACGAGCAGTACTTC
CASSQSRTTYEQYF
>16|TRBJ1-1|NA|TRBV6-1|NA
TGTGCCAGCAGTGAAATCGATTGGAGGCAGAACACTGAAGCTTTCTTT
CASSEIDWRQNTEAFF
>14|TRBJ1-2|few|TRBV11-2|TRBD1
TGTGCCAGCAGCTTTCCCGGGACAGGGGGCGGCTACACCTTC
CASSFPGTGGGYTF
>16|TRBJ1-5|few|TRBV7-9|NA
TGTGCCAGCAGCTTAGCGTCCGGGGGGCAAGATCAGCCCCAGCATTTT
CASSLASGGQDQPQHF
>13|TRBJ2-1|few|TRBV10-3|TRBD2
TGTGCCATAAACAGCGGGGGGGACAATGAGCAGTTCTTC
CAINSGGDNEQFF
>15|TRBJ2-3|NA|TRBV10-3|NA
TGTGCCATCAGACGGGGGGCCACGGGGACAGATACGCAGTATTTT
CAIRRGATGTDTQYF
>14|TRBJ2-3|NA|TRBV2|TRBD1
TGTGCCAGCACCCAACAGGGGACCACAGATATGCAGTATTTT
CASTQQGTTDMQYF
>15|TRBJ2-3|few|TRBV9|NA
TGTGCCACCTCCCCGGGGGTTAAGCCCACAGATACGCAGTATTTT
CATSPGVKPTDTQYF
>13|TRBJ2-7|few|TRBV4-1|NA
TGCGCCAGCAGCCAAGGTCCCCGGCACGAGCAGTACTTC
CASSQGPRHEQYF
>18|TRBJ2-6|NA|TRBV21-1|NA
TGTGCCAGCAGCCCCTTTCAAGGGAATGGCTCTGGGGCCAACGTCCTGACTTTC
CASSPFQGNGSGANVLTF
>13|TRBJ2-5|few|TRBV30|TRBD2
TGTGCCTGGAGCCCCGGGACTAAAGAGACCCAGTACTTC
CAWSPGTKETQYF
>14|TRBJ2-5|NA|TRBV3-1|NA
TGTGCCAGCAGCCAAAGCAGGGCTGGAGAGACCCAGTACTTC
CASSQSRAGETQYF
>14|TRBJ2-5|NA|TRBV4-1|TRBD1
TGCGCCAGCAGCCCCGCAGGGGGTCTGGGTGAGCAGTACTTC
CASSPAGGLGEQYF
>13|TRBJ2-7|many|TRBV7-2|NA
TGTGCCAGCAGCTTGGAGCGGCGGGGCGAGCAGTACTTC
CASSLERRGEQYF
>12|TRBJ2-1|NA|TRBV5-6|NA
TGTGCCAGCAGCTTTTACAGGGATGAGCAGTTCTTC
CASSFYRDEQFF
>13|TRBJ1-5|NA|TRBV7-9|NA
TGTGCCAGCAGCTTAGAGGGTTTGGGGCCCCAGCATTTT
CASSLEGLGPQHF
>18|TRBJ2-2|few|TRBV6-5|TRBD2
TGTGCCAGCAGTTACTCGACTAGCGGGGTTACGAACACCGGGGAGCTGTTTTTT
CASSYSTSGVTNTGELFF
>17|TRBJ2-2|NA|TRBV19|NA
TGTGCCAGTAGTATAAGTTTGGTTGCTACGAACACCGGGGAGCTGTTTTTT
CASSISLVATNTGELFF
>14|TRBJ1-2|few|TRBV11-2|NA
TGTGCCAGCAGCCTCGGGACGCTCGGCTATGGCTACACCTTC
CASSLGTLGYGYTF
>13|TRBJ2-1|NA|TRBV5-1|NA
TGCGCCGGCAGCTTGGGATCGCCGAATGAGCAGTTCTTC
CAGSLGSPNEQFF
>16|TRBJ2-2|few|TRBV6-6|TRBD2
TGTGCCAGCAGAAAAATAGCGGGAGTAGGTACCGGGGAGCTGTTTTTT
CASRKIAGVGTGELFF
>14|TRBJ1-4|many|TRBV7-2|NA
TGTGCCAGCAGCTTAAGGCAGGGAGGTGAAAAACTGTTTTTT
CASSLRQGGEKLFF
>15|TRBJ2-1|few|TRBV7-9|NA
TGTGCCAGCAGCCCAGGACGTACGAAACCAAATGAGCAGTTCTTC
CASSPGRTKPNEQFF
>16|TRBJ2-7|NA|TRBV6-5|TRBD2
TGTGCCAGCAGCCTCATTAGCGGGGGGACCTCCTACGAGCAGTACTTC
CASSLISGGTSYEQYF
>14|TRBJ2-7|few|TRBV10-2|TRBD1
TGCGCCAGCACCCCCGGGACAGGAACATCCGAGCAGTACTTC
CASTPGTGTSEQYF
>16|TRBJ2-2|few|TRBV4-1|TRBD2
TGCGCCAGCAGCCACGTAGCGGGGGGGCCCACCGGGGAGCTGTTTTTT
CASSHVAGGPTGELFF
>13|TRBJ1-1|few|TRBV7-9|NA
TGTGCCAGCAGCCACGAGGTAAACACTGAAGCTTTCTTT
CASSHEVNTEAFF
>14|TRBJ2-7|NA|TRBV28|NA
TGTGCCAGCATAGCCCTGGCGAGCTCCTACGAGCAGTACTTC
CASIALASSYEQYF
>16|TRBJ2-1|many|TRBV4-1|TRBD2
TGCGCCAGCAGCCAGGTAGCGGGAGTGGTTGGCAATGAGCAGTTCTTC
CASSQVAGVVGNEQFF
>13|TRBJ2-3|many|TRBV9|NA
TGTGCCAGCAGCGGAGGTTTTACAGATACGCAGTATTTT
CASSGGFTDTQYF
>15|TRBJ2-3|few|TRBV29-1|NA
TGCAGCGTTCGGCGGGGGACAATTCACACAGATACGCAGTATTTT
CSVRRGTIHTDTQYF